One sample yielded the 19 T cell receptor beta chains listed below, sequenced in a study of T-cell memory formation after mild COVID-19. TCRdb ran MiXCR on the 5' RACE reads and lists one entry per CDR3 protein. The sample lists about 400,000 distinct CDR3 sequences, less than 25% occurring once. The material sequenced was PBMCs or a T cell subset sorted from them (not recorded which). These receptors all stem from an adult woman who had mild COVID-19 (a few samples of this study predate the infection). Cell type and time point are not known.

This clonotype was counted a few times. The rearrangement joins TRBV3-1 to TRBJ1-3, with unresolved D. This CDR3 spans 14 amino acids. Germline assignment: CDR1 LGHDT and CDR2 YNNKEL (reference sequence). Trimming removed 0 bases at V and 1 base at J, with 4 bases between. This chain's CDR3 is CASSQEQSGNTIYF. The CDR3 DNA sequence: TGTGCCAGCAGCCAAGAACAGTCTGGAAACACCATATATTTT.

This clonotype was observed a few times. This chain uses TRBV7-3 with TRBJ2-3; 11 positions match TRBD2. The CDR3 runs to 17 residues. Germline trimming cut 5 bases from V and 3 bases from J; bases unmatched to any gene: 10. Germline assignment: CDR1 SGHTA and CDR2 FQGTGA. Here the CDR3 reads CASSTPTSGVMTDTQYF. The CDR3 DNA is TGTGCCAGCAGCACGCCGACTAGCGGGGTCATGACAGATACGCAGTATTTT.

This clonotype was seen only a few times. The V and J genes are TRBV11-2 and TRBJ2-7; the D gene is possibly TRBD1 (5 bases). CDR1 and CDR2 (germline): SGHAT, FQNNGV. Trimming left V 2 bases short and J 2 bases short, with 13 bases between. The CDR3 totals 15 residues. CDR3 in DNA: TGTGCCAGCAGCTTACTCGGTCAGGGAACCTACGAGCAGTACTTC. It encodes CASSLLGQGTYEQYF. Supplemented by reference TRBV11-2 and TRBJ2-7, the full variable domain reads EAGVAQSPRYKIIEKRQSVAFWCNPISGHATLYWYQQILGQGPKLLIQFQNNGVVDDSQLPKDRFSAERLKGVDSTLKIQPAKLEDSAVYLCASSLLGQGTYEQYFGPGTRLTVT.

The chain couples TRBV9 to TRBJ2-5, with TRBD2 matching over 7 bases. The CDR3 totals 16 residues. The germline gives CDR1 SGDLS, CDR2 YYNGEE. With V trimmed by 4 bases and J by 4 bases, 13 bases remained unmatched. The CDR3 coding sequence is TGTGCCAGCAGCCTCCCGGCGGGCGGGGGACCAGAGACCCAGTACTTC. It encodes CASSLPAGGGPETQYF.

Here the CDR3 reads CAWSVSGFSARWEYGYTF. The CDR3 DNA is TGTGCCTGGAGTGTATCAGGTTTTTCGGCCCGGTGGGAGTATGGCTACACCTTC. The rearrangement joins TRBV30 to TRBJ1-2; D gene uncertain. The CDR3 is 18 residues long. The V end lost 0 bases, the J end lost 5 bases, and 25 bases lay between the germline ends. The germline CDR1 and CDR2 sequences are GTSNPN and SVGIG (reference sequence). The full variable domain, its missing parts supplied by reference TRBV30 and TRBJ1-2, is SQTIHQWPATLVQPVGSPLSLECTVEGTSNPNLYWYRQAAGRGLQLLFYSVGIGQISSEVPQNLSASRPQDRQFILSSKKLLLSDSGFYLCAWSVSGFSARWEYGYTFGSGTRLTVV.

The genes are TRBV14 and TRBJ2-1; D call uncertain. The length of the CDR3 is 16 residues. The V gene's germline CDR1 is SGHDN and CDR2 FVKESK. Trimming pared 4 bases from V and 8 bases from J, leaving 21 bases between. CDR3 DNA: TGTGCCAGCAGCCCCAATCCCACTCCTGGTTGGGATGAGCAGTTCTTC. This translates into CASSPNPTPGWDEQFF.

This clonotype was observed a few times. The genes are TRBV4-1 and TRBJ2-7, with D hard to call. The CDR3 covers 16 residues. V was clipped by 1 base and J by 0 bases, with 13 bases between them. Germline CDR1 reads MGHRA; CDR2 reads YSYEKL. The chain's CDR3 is CASSQVAALSSYEQYF. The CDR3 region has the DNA TGCGCCAGCAGCCAAGTGGCGGCACTCAGCTCCTACGAGCAGTACTTC.

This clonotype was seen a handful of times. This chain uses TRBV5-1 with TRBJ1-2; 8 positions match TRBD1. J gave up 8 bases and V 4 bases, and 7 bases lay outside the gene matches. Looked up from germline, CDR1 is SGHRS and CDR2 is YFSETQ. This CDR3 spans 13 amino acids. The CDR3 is CASSPTGVGGYTF. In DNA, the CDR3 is TGCGCCAGCAGCCCGACAGGGGTAGGGGGCTACACCTTC.

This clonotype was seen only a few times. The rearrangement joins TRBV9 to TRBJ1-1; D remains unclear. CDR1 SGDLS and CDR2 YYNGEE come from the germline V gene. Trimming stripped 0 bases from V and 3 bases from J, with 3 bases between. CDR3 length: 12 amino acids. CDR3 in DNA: TGTGCCAGCAGCGTAGCGGACACTGAAGCTTTCTTT. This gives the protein CASSVADTEAFF.

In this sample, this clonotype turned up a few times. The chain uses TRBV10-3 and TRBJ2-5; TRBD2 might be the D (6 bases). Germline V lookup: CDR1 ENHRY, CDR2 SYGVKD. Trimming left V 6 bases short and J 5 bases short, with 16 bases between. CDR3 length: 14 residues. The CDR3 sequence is CAISERAGAETQYF. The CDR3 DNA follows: TGTGCCATCAGCGAGCGGGCCGGGGCGGAGACCCAGTACTTC.

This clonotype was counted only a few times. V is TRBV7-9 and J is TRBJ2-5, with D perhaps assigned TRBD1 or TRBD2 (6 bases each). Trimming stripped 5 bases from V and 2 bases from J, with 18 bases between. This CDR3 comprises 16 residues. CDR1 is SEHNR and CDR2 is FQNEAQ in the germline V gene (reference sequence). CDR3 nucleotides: TGTGCCAGCAGCCTAGGGCCACGGGGGCAACAAGAGACCCAGTACTTC. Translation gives CASSLGPRGQQETQYF.

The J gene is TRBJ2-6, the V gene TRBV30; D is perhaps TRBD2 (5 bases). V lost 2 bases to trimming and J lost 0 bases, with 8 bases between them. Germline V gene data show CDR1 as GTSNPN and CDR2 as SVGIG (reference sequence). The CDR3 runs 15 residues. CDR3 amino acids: CAWSFGLSGANVLTF. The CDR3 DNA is TGTGCCTGGAGTTTTGGACTCTCTGGGGCCAACGTCCTGACTTTC.

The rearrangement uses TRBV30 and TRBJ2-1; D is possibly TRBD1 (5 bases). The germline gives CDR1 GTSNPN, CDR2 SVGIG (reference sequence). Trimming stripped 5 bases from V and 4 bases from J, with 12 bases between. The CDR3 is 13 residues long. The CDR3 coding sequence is TGTGCCTGGGGGGCGCAACCTTACAATGAGCAGTTCTTC. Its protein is CAWGAQPYNEQFF.

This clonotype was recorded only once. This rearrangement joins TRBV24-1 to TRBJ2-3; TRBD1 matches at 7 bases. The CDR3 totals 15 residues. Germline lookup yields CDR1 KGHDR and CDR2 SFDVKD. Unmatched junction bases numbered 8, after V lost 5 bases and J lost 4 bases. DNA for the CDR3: TGTGCCACCAGTGGCCCTGCTGGACAGGCAGATACGCAGTATTTT. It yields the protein CATSGPAGQADTQYF.

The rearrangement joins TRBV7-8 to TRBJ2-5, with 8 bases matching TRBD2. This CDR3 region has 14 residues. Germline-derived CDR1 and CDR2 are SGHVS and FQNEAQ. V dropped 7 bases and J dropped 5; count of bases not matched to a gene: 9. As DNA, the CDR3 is TGTGCCAGCAAAGAGTACGGGGGGGTGGAGACCCAGTACTTC. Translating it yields CASKEYGGVETQYF.

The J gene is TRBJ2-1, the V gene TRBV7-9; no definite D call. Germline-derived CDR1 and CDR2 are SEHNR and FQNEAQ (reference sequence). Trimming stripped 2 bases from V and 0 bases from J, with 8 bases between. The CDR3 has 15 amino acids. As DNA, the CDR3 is TGTGCCAGCAGCTTACAATCGAGCTCCTACAATGAGCAGTTCTTC. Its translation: CASSLQSSSYNEQFF. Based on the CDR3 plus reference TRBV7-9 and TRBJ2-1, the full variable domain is DTGVSQNPRHKITKRGQNVTFRCDPISEHNRLYWYRQTLGQGPEFLTYFQNEAQLEKSRLLSDRFSAERPKGSFSTLEIQRTEQGDSAMYLCASSLQSSSYNEQFFGPGTRLTVL.

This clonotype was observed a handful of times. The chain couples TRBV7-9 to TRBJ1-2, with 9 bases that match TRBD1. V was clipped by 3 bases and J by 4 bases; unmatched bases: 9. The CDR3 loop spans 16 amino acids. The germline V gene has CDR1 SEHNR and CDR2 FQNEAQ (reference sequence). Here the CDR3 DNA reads TGTGCCAGCAGCTTGGCACCGGGACAGGGTTTCTATGGCTACACCTTC. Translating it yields CASSLAPGQGFYGYTF. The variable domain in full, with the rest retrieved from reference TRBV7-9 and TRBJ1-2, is DTGVSQNPRHKITKRGQNVTFRCDPISEHNRLYWYRQTLGQGPEFLTYFQNEAQLEKSRLLSDRFSAERPKGSFSTLEIQRTEQGDSAMYLCASSLAPGQGFYGYTFGSGTRLTVV.

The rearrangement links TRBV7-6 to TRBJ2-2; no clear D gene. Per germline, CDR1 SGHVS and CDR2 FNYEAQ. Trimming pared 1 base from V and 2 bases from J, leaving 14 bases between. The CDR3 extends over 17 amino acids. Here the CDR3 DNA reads TGTGCCAGCAGCTTAGAGCCCTGGAGCAGTAACACCGGGGAGCTGTTTTTT. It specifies CASSLEPWSSNTGELFF.

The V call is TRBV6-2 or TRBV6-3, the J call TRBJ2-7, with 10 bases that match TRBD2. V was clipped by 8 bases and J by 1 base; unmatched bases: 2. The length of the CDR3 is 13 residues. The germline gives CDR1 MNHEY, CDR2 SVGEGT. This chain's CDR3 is CASWTSGSYEQYF. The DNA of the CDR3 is TGTGCCAGCTGGACTAGCGGATCCTACGAGCAGTACTTC.